These 25 T cell receptor beta chains were sequenced from one sample in a study of blood T cells in healthy people across ages (dated by TCRdb to about 2015). Library preparation used 5' RACE. The sequencer was an Illumina HiSeq 2500. The second PCR ran for about 7 to 11 cycles and used a J-beta primer mix along with a sample-barcoded 5' primer. TCRdb redid the processing of the public reads, applying fastp at Q25 and MiXCR, and retained in-frame beta chains. Entries are consolidated by CDR3 protein sequence, retaining the most common genes and DNA. Recorded for this sample are almost 800,000 distinct CDR3 sequences; 58% of them occurred a single time. Together, the top ten hold roughly 22% of the sample. Sequencing was carried out using blood. These receptors came from a young man in good health.

In this sample, this clonotype turned up a few times. The J gene is TRBJ2-3, the V gene TRBV7-9, with TRBD2 matching 10 bases. With 5 bases clipped from V and 2 bases from J, the junction kept 10 bases outside the gene matches. Germline CDR1 and CDR2: SEHNR and FQNEAQ (reference sequence). The length of the CDR3 is 17 residues. CDR3 amino acids: CASSHLRTSGNTDTQYF. In DNA form, the CDR3 reads TGTGCCAGCAGCCACCTTCGGACTAGCGGAAACACAGATACGCAGTATTTT.

This chain uses TRBV20-1 with TRBJ2-3; 7 positions agree with TRBD2. Germline values: CDR1 DFQATT, CDR2 SNEGSKA (reference sequence). The trim removed 3 bases at V and 5 bases at J, leaving 8 bases unmatched. This CDR3 is 14 amino acids long. This CDR3 is CSASGREIRDTQYF. The CDR3 DNA is TGCAGTGCTAGTGGGCGGGAGATCAGAGATACGCAGTATTTT.

Turning to this clonotype: A much larger clone lies a single base off, so this may be a read error. The rearrangement links TRBV10-3 to TRBJ2-5; D might be TRBD1 (6 bases). Germline lookup yields CDR1 ENHRY and CDR2 SYGVKD. This CDR3 has 15 residues. The CDR3 spells CTISEGRGHQETQYF. The CDR3 coding sequence is TGTACCATCAGTGAGGGCAGGGGTCACCAAGAGACCCAGTACTTC.

V and J are TRBV5-1 and TRBJ1-1, with 7 bases that match TRBD1. The V gene's germline CDR1 is SGHRS and CDR2 YFSETQ. The CDR3 contains 16 residues. Germline trimming cut 4 bases from V and 7 bases from J; bases unmatched to any gene: 16. The CDR3 DNA follows: TGCGCCAGCAGCCCCGCCGTGGCCGGGACAGCTTTTGAAGCTTTCTTT. Translating it yields CASSPAVAGTAFEAFF.

The genes are TRBV27 and TRBJ2-1, with D possibly TRBD1 on 5 matching bases. This CDR3 contains 14 residues. V was cut by 4 bases and J by 5 bases, with 12 bases left in between. Germline CDR1 is MNHEY and CDR2 is SMNVEV (reference sequence). The CDR3 DNA is TGTGCCAGCAGTTGGACACGGAACGACAATGAGCAGTTCTTC. Residues: CASSWTRNDNEQFF.

This CDR3 is CAISDNRGRPYNEQFF. The CDR3 nucleotides are TGTGCCATCAGTGATAATCGGGGGAGGCCTTACAATGAGCAGTTCTTC. This chain connects TRBV10-3 to TRBJ2-1; D may be TRBD2 (6 bases). The germline CDR1 and CDR2 sequences are ENHRY and SYGVKD. This CDR3 is 16 amino acids long. The ends were cut back, 3 bases at V and 4 bases at J, with 16 bases in the middle.

This chain uses TRBV20-1 with TRBJ2-5; 10 bases agree with TRBD1. Unmatched junction bases numbered 2, after V lost 2 bases and J lost 5 bases. CDR3 length: 13 amino acids. Per the germline V gene, CDR1 is DFQATT and CDR2 is SNEGSKA (reference sequence). CDR3 protein: CSARRTGGETQYF. Written as DNA, the CDR3 is TGCAGTGCTAGACGGACAGGGGGGGAGACCCAGTACTTC.

This clonotype was observed a handful of times. The chain has TRBV20-1 and TRBJ2-7; 11 nucleotides line up with TRBD2. Germline V gene lookup returns CDR1 DFQATT and CDR2 SNEGSKA (reference sequence). The V and J ends lost 3 bases and 2 bases, in that order; junction bases with no gene match: 3. The CDR3 covers 14 residues. The CDR3 sequence is CSASSSGRAYEQYF. Here the CDR3 DNA reads TGCAGTGCTAGTAGTAGCGGGAGGGCCTACGAGCAGTACTTC.

This chain connects TRBV20-1 to TRBJ2-1; D gene uncertain. V was cut by 6 bases and J by 12 bases, with 15 bases left in between. CDR1 and CDR2 (germline): DFQATT, SNEGSKA (reference sequence). CDR3 size: 11 residues. Here the CDR3 DNA reads TGCAGTGCCCAGTTTGGTGTCCCGCAGTTCTTC. It translates to CSAQFGVPQFF.

In its sample, this clonotype was seen a few times. The V call is TRBV25-1, the J call TRBJ1-1; 9 bases are a match to TRBD1. V dropped 7 bases and J dropped 11; count of bases not matched to a gene: 14. The CDR3 length is 14 residues. Germline CDR1 reads MGHDK; CDR2 reads SYGVNS. The CDR3 nucleotides read TGTGCCAGCACCCCTCCTCCGGGACAGGGAGACGCTTTCTTT. Residues: CASTPPPGQGDAFF.

The chain carries TRBV27 and TRBJ1-5; tentatively, D is TRBD1 (6 bases). This CDR3 spans 15 amino acids. Deletions cut 2 bases from V and 5 bases from J, with 13 bases between. In germline, CDR1 is MNHEY, CDR2 SMNVEV (reference sequence). CDR3 sequence: CASSLGGQGYQPQHF. In nucleotides, the CDR3 is TGTGCCAGCAGTTTAGGGGGGCAGGGCTATCAGCCCCAGCATTTT.

This clonotype was seen more than once but under ten times. CDR3: CASTFGGINIQYF. The CDR3 DNA reads as TGTGCCAGCACTTTTGGGGGGATAAACATTCAGTACTTC. The J gene is TRBJ2-4, the V gene TRBV5-6; D possibly corresponds to TRBD2 (6 bases). Germline lookup yields CDR1 SGHDT and CDR2 YYEEEE. There are 13 residues in the CDR3. Deletions cut 6 bases from V and 6 bases from J, with 13 bases between.

This clonotype was counted between two and nine times. V is TRBV4-3 and J is TRBJ2-1; D unclear. V was shortened by 0 bases and J by 5 bases, with 14 bases between the two germline ends. The CDR3 is made up of 16 amino acids. From germline, CDR1 is LGHNA and CDR2 YSLEER. The CDR3 DNA follows: TGCGCCAGCAGCCAAGATAGGTCGAGCTTAGACAATGAGCAGTTCTTC. Translation: CASSQDRSSLDNEQFF.

The chain employs TRBV20-1 and TRBJ2-1; 11 bases map to TRBD2. The CDR3 contains 13 residues. The J segment lost 4 bases and the V segment lost 8 bases, leaving 4 bases of the junction unmatched. Germline loops: CDR1 DFQATT, CDR2 SNEGSKA (reference sequence). The CDR3 nucleotides read TGCAGTCTCGGACTAGCGGGTTACAATGAGCAGTTCTTC. Residues: CSLGLAGYNEQFF.

The chain combines TRBV20-1 with TRBJ2-1, with D possibly TRBD1 on 6 matching bases. The CDR3 extends over 16 amino acids. With 2 bases removed from V and 2 bases from J, the gap between germline ends came to 16 bases. Germline V CDR1 and CDR2: DFQATT, SNEGSKA (reference sequence). This CDR3 reads CSARPRNRVAYNEQFF. Here the CDR3 DNA reads TGCAGTGCTAGACCCCGGAACAGGGTGGCCTACAATGAGCAGTTCTTC.

The chain combines TRBV20-1 with TRBJ1-2; a possible D gene is TRBD1 (5 bases). Between the trimmed V and J ends, which lost 7 bases and 4 bases, there was a span of 16 bases. Germline values: CDR1 DFQATT, CDR2 SNEGSKA (reference sequence). CDR3 length equals 13 residues. The CDR3 sequence is CSVEGKGSYGYTF. CDR3 DNA: TGCAGTGTGGAGGGGAAGGGGTCCTATGGCTACACCTTC.

The J gene is TRBJ2-1, the V gene TRBV30; a possible D gene is TRBD2 (5 bases). The J call may be in error: the DNA end matches TRBJ2-7 better. The CDR3 covers 14 residues. Germline CDR1 is GTSNPN and CDR2 is SVGIG (reference sequence). CDR3 residues: CAWSLGSGSYEQYF. The CDR3 DNA is TGTGCCTGGAGTCTAGGAAGCGGTTCCTACGAGCAGTACTTC.

This clonotype was found once. The rearrangement links TRBV20-1 to TRBJ2-1, with 7 bases fitting TRBD2. After removal of 4 bases from V and 3 bases from J, the junction contained 6 bases not matched to a gene. The CDR3 loop spans 14 amino acids. CDR1 is DFQATT and CDR2 is SNEGSKA in the germline V gene (reference sequence). CDR3 protein: CSAIPSGIYNEQFF. The CDR3 coding sequence is TGCAGTGCTATACCCAGCGGGATCTACAATGAGCAGTTCTTC.

This clonotype was seen once. At one boundary the junction diverges from the germline segment, which might be a read error. The chain uses TRBV5-5 and TRBJ1-5; D not certain. The CDR3 is made up of 15 amino acids. Germline CDR1 and CDR2: SGHKS and YYEKEE (reference sequence). CDR3 region: CASSGMDGGNQLQHF. CDR3 bases: TGTGCCAGCAGCGGAATGGACGGAGGTAATCAGCTCCAGCATTTT.

The chain carries TRBV4-2 and TRBJ2-4; 7 bases map to TRBD2. TRBJ2-7 matches the DNA end more closely, so the J call is doubtful. The CDR3 runs to 14 residues. Looked up from germline, CDR1 is LGHNA and CDR2 is YNFKEQ. CDR3 sequence reads: CASSQDGLAYEQYF. The CDR3 nucleotides are TGTGCCAGCAGCCAAGATGGACTAGCCTACGAGCAGTACTTC.

This clonotype was found once. The rearrangement joins TRBV11-2 to TRBJ1-2; D gene ambiguous. Germline V gene sequence: CDR1 SGHAT, CDR2 FQNNGV. Trimming removed 6 bases from V and 10 bases from J, with 3 bases in between. The CDR3 length is 8 residues. CDR3 protein: CASSHYTF. Here the CDR3 DNA reads TGTGCCAGCAGTCACTACACCTTC.

This clonotype was detected only once. The chain couples TRBV20-1 to TRBJ1-2; D unclear. The germline V gene encodes CDR1 DFQATT and CDR2 SNEGSKA (reference sequence). V dropped 8 bases and J dropped 5 bases, with 21 bases sitting between them. The CDR3 sequence is 14 residues long. The CDR3 region has the DNA TGCAGTACTCGTGGCCGTGGACGGATTTATGGCTACACCTTC. Translation gives CSTRGRGRIYGYTF.

V gene TRBV11-2 combines with J gene TRBJ2-1; tentative D call: TRBD2 (6 bases). The CDR3 runs to 16 residues. From germline, CDR1 is SGHAT and CDR2 FQNNGV. Trimming removed 5 bases from V and 9 bases from J, with 23 bases in between. CDR3 sequence: CASSPSGAGPRGEQFF. The CDR3 DNA reads as TGTGCCAGCAGCCCCAGTGGGGCGGGACCTCGAGGTGAGCAGTTCTTC.

V usage is TRBV7-8 and J usage is TRBJ2-7; weak D call: TRBD1 (5 bases). Trimming pared 3 bases from V and 0 bases from J, leaving 12 bases between. Germline CDR1 SGHVS, CDR2 FQNEAQ. CDR3 length equals 15 residues. CDR3 coding DNA: TGTGCCAGCAGCTTGGCTGACAGTAGCTCCTACGAGCAGTACTTC. Protein product: CASSLADSSSYEQYF.

The chain has TRBV7-9 and TRBJ2-1; D is unresolved. The germline CDR1 and CDR2 sequences are SEHNR and FQNEAQ (reference sequence). With 5 bases removed from V and 4 bases from J, the gap between germline ends came to 15 bases. This CDR3 has 15 amino acids. CDR3 amino acids: CASSPLLRLYNEQFF. As DNA, the CDR3 is TGTGCCAGCAGCCCTCTGCTGAGACTTTACAATGAGCAGTTCTTC. Filled out from reference TRBV7-9 and TRBJ2-1, the complete variable domain reads DTGVSQNPRHKITKRGQNVTFRCDPISEHNRLYWYRQTLGQGPEFLTYFQNEAQLEKSRLLSDRFSAERPKGSFSTLEIQRTEQGDSAMYLCASSPLLRLYNEQFFGPGTRLTVL.